These T cell receptor beta chains were read from a single sample in a study of blood T cell repertoires in COVID-19. TCRdb's copy holds only in-frame clones and misses some; the assay was immunoSEQ multiplex PCR. The data show 120,000 to 150,000 clones, 70% to 90% seen once. The sequencing input was peripheral blood. These receptors came from a woman aged 60-75 years with COVID-19, enrolled during active disease. Each CDR3 is given with its conserved first and last residue. The order of the fields is clone size, V gene, J gene, D gene, CDR3 DNA, CDR3 protein. The D gene is left open where the match is weak. Size is omitted from some rows. Given values are once, few, many or a class for expanded clones.

clone_size: NA; v_call: TRBV5-1; j_call: TRBJ1-5; d_call: TRBD1; cdr3_nt: TGCGCCAGCAGCTCGACAGGGGGCGATCAGCCCCAGCATTTT; cdr3_aa: CASSSTGGDQPQHF
clone_size: few; v_call: TRBV6-2/TRBV6-3; j_call: TRBJ1-1; d_call: NA; cdr3_nt: TGTGCCAGCAGTTACTCGTTCCGGGAGGCTGAAGCTTTCTTT; cdr3_aa: CASSYSFREAEAFF
clone_size: NA; v_call: TRBV5-4; j_call: TRBJ1-5; d_call: TRBD1; cdr3_nt: TGTGCCAGCAGCCTTGACAGGGTTGGACAGCCCCAGCATTTT; cdr3_aa: CASSLDRVGQPQHF
clone_size: NA; v_call: TRBV6-1; j_call: TRBJ2-7; d_call: NA; cdr3_nt: TGTGCCAGCAGTGAACAGGGCCTGTATTGGGAGCAGTACTTC; cdr3_aa: CASSEQGLYWEQYF
clone_size: few; v_call: TRBV19; j_call: TRBJ1-4; d_call: TRBD1; cdr3_nt: TGTGCCAGTAGAATGACAGGGGGCGCAGAAAAACTGTTTTTT; cdr3_aa: CASRMTGGAEKLFF
clone_size: NA; v_call: TRBV19; j_call: TRBJ1-4; d_call: TRBD1; cdr3_nt: TGTGCCAGTAGTAATTACAGGGGAGAAAATGAAAAACTGTTTTTT; cdr3_aa: CASSNYRGENEKLFF
clone_size: NA; v_call: TRBV2; j_call: TRBJ1-3; d_call: NA; cdr3_nt: TGTGCCAGCAGCCTGGAGGGTAGCTCTGGAAACACCATATATTTT; cdr3_aa: CASSLEGSSGNTIYF
clone_size: NA; v_call: TRBV18; j_call: TRBJ2-1; d_call: TRBD2; cdr3_nt: TGTGCCAGCTCACCAAGTCCTCTAGCGGGGGCGGGGAATGAGCAGTTCTTC; cdr3_aa: CASSPSPLAGAGNEQFF
clone_size: NA; v_call: TRBV25-1; j_call: TRBJ2-2; d_call: NA; cdr3_nt: TGTGCCAGCAGTAAAAAGGGGGGGCCCACCGGGGAGCTGTTTTTT; cdr3_aa: CASSKKGGPTGELFF
clone_size: NA; v_call: TRBV7-3; j_call: TRBJ2-7; d_call: TRBD1; cdr3_nt: TGTGCCAGCAGCTTAACCGGGGGACAGGGGGCCTACGAGCAGTACTTC; cdr3_aa: CASSLTGGQGAYEQYF
clone_size: NA; v_call: TRBV30; j_call: TRBJ1-4; d_call: TRBD1; cdr3_nt: TGTGCCTGGAGTCCCGGGACAGGGGCGACTAATGAAAAACTGTTTTTT; cdr3_aa: CAWSPGTGATNEKLFF
clone_size: NA; v_call: TRBV19; j_call: TRBJ2-2; d_call: NA; cdr3_nt: TGTGCCAGTAGTACTCTAGGTCAGGGCGCCGGGGAGCTGTTTTTT; cdr3_aa: CASSTLGQGAGELFF
clone_size: NA; v_call: TRBV9; j_call: TRBJ2-3; d_call: TRBD2; cdr3_nt: TGTGCCAGCAGGAGACCGGGGGAGGGCGGTAATACGCAGTATTTT; cdr3_aa: CASRRPGEGGNTQYF
clone_size: NA; v_call: TRBV6-1; j_call: TRBJ1-5; d_call: NA; cdr3_nt: TGTGCCAGCAGTGAATTTTATTGGCAGTCCTTCAATCAGCCCCAGCATTTT; cdr3_aa: CASSEFYWQSFNQPQHF
clone_size: NA; v_call: TRBV7-9; j_call: TRBJ1-3; d_call: NA; cdr3_nt: TGTGCCAGCAGCTTAGTTTTCCGGGGAAACACCATATATTTT; cdr3_aa: CASSLVFRGNTIYF
clone_size: few; v_call: TRBV19; j_call: TRBJ2-3; d_call: TRBD1; cdr3_nt: TGTGCCAGTAGTGCCTCTACAGGGGGCGGCACAGATACGCAGTATTTT; cdr3_aa: CASSASTGGGTDTQYF
clone_size: few; v_call: TRBV7-2; j_call: TRBJ2-2; d_call: TRBD1; cdr3_nt: TGTGCCAGCAGCTTAGTGTGGGGACAGCCAACCGGGGAGCTGTTTTTT; cdr3_aa: CASSLVWGQPTGELFF
clone_size: NA; v_call: TRBV2; j_call: TRBJ1-4; d_call: NA; cdr3_nt: TGTGCCAGCAGTGAAGTTTACGGGACTCTTACTAATGAAAAACTGTTTTTT; cdr3_aa: CASSEVYGTLTNEKLFF
clone_size: few; v_call: TRBV6-4; j_call: TRBJ2-3; d_call: TRBD1; cdr3_nt: TGTGCCAGCAGTGAAGGGACAGGGGCCACAGATACGCAGTATTTT; cdr3_aa: CASSEGTGATDTQYF
clone_size: NA; v_call: TRBV5-6; j_call: TRBJ2-1; d_call: NA; cdr3_nt: TGTGCCAGCAGCCCGCAACTCTACAATGAGCAGTTCTTC; cdr3_aa: CASSPQLYNEQFF
clone_size: NA; v_call: TRBV7-9; j_call: TRBJ1-5; d_call: NA; cdr3_nt: TGTGCCAGCAGCTTAGTGGGCCGAGGACACCCCTCTAGCAATCAGCCCCAGCATTTT; cdr3_aa: CASSLVGRGHPSSNQPQHF
clone_size: NA; v_call: TRBV11-2; j_call: TRBJ2-5; d_call: NA; cdr3_nt: TGTGCCAGCAGCTTGAATCCTTCTAGCGACTGGGGATATACAGAGACCCAGTACTTC; cdr3_aa: CASSLNPSSDWGYTETQYF
clone_size: NA; v_call: TRBV6-5; j_call: TRBJ1-3; d_call: NA; cdr3_nt: TGTGCCAGCAGTTTCGGTACCTCTGGAAACACCATATATTTT; cdr3_aa: CASSFGTSGNTIYF
clone_size: NA; v_call: TRBV5-1; j_call: TRBJ2-2; d_call: TRBD1; cdr3_nt: TGCGCCAGCAGCGTACCGGGACAGGGTGGCACCGGGGAGCTGTTTTTT; cdr3_aa: CASSVPGQGGTGELFF
clone_size: NA; v_call: TRBV18; j_call: TRBJ1-3; d_call: NA; cdr3_nt: TGTGCCAGCTCACCACCAGGGACATTCTTTGGAAACACCATATATTTT; cdr3_aa: CASSPPGTFFGNTIYF
clone_size: NA; v_call: TRBV4-2; j_call: TRBJ2-5; d_call: NA; cdr3_nt: TGTGCCAGCAGCGCTGTCGGGGAGACCCAGTACTTC; cdr3_aa: CASSAVGETQYF
clone_size: NA; v_call: TRBV3-1/TRBV3-2; j_call: TRBJ2-2; d_call: TRBD2; cdr3_nt: TGTGCCAGCAGCCAACTTACTAGCGGGGCCAACACCGGGGAGCTGTTTTTT; cdr3_aa: CASSQLTSGANTGELFF
clone_size: NA; v_call: TRBV2; j_call: TRBJ1-3; d_call: NA; cdr3_nt: TGTGCCAGCAGCGACCGTGGAGGAGCCGGAAACACCATATATTTT; cdr3_aa: CASSDRGGAGNTIYF
clone_size: once; v_call: TRBV3-1/TRBV3-2; j_call: TRBJ2-3; d_call: NA; cdr3_nt: TGTGCCAGCAGCCAAGTAGCCAGCGGTAGCACAGATACGCAGTATTTT; cdr3_aa: CASSQVASGSTDTQYF
clone_size: few; v_call: TRBV4-2; j_call: TRBJ2-1; d_call: TRBD2; cdr3_nt: TGTGCCAGCAGCCAAGACATGCGGGGGGGTGACAATGAGCAGTTCTTC; cdr3_aa: CASSQDMRGGDNEQFF
clone_size: NA; v_call: TRBV11-2; j_call: TRBJ2-2; d_call: TRBD1; cdr3_nt: TGTGCCAGCGCAAACGACAGGGCGAACACCGGGGAGCTGTTTTTT; cdr3_aa: CASANDRANTGELFF
clone_size: NA; v_call: TRBV9; j_call: TRBJ2-7; d_call: NA; cdr3_nt: TGTGCCAGCAGCGTAGACGGGGGAGAGTACGAGCAGTACTTC; cdr3_aa: CASSVDGGEYEQYF
clone_size: NA; v_call: TRBV2; j_call: TRBJ1-2; d_call: NA; cdr3_nt: TGTGCCAGCAGTGGAGGGACACCCTCTATGAGCTACACCTTC; cdr3_aa: CASSGGTPSMSYTF